The 20 T cell receptor beta chains below come from one sample, sequenced in a study of blood T cell repertoires in COVID-19. Clones were read by immunoSEQ multiplex PCR, and TCRdb kept only the in-frame ones, dropping some. The sample has about 190,000 clones, around 83% seen once. What was sequenced was PBMCs or T cells enriched from blood (not recorded which). Receptors were obtained from a woman aged 40 to 55 in a cohort exposed to, infected with or recovered from COVID-19 (not recorded which).

This clone was detected only once. In DNA form, the CDR3 reads TGTGCCAGCAGCAAAGACGAATGCCCAGGGAGGCTCTCTGGAAACACCATATATTTT. Its translation is CASSKDECPGRLSGNTIYF. The chain couples TRBV21-1 to TRBJ1-3. TRBV21-1 is assigned pseudogene status. CDR3 length: 19 residues.

Note on this clone: The CDR3 does not close with the conserved phenylalanine or tryptophan, likely indicating a read error. The DNA is omitted, as the CDR3 cannot be located on it reliably, and the CDR3 follows TCRdb's listing. The chain uses TRBV11-2 and TRBJ2-7; the table's TRBD2 call for D was not verified on the DNA. The germline CDR1 and CDR2 sequences are SGHAT and FQNNGV. The CDR3 extends over 14 residues, inclusive of both ends. The CDR3 sequence is CASSLGPRGDGSFL.

Here the CDR3 DNA reads TGTGCCAGCAACCCGACAGGGAGTCGTGAAGCTTTCTTT. Its translation: CASNPTGSREAFF. The J gene is TRBJ1-1, the V gene TRBV9; 7 bases fit TRBD1. Germline V gene lookup returns CDR1 SGDLS and CDR2 YYNGEE. The CDR3 has 13 residues. Trimming removed 6 bases from V and 7 bases from J; junction bases left unmatched: 9. Full variable domain (missing parts from reference TRBV9 and TRBJ1-1): DSGVTQTPKHLITATGQRVTLRCSPRSGDLSVYWYQQSLDQGLQFLIQYYNGEERAKGNILERFSAQQFPDLHSELNLSSLELGDSALYFCASNPTGSREAFFGQGTRLTVV.

Here the CDR3 DNA reads TGTGCCAGCAGCGTCGAAGGGACAGGGGATTACGAGCAGTACTTC. Translation gives CASSVEGTGDYEQYF. The rearrangement uses TRBV9 and TRBJ2-7; 10 bases align to TRBD1. The CDR3 length is 15 residues. V was pared by 2 bases and J by 4 bases, with 6 bases of the junction left unmatched. The germline V gene encodes CDR1 SGDLS and CDR2 YYNGEE.

This clone appeared a few times. The rearrangement links TRBV6-5 to TRBJ2-2, with no clear D. Between the trimmed V and J ends, which lost 2 bases and 4 bases, there was a span of 8 bases. Germline CDR1 reads MNHEY; CDR2 reads SVGAGI. The CDR3 sequence is 14 residues long. For the CDR3, the DNA is TGTGCCAGCAGTTACGATAGCAGCACCGGGGAGCTGTTTTTT. The encoded protein is CASSYDSSTGELFF.

This chain joins TRBV29-1 and TRBJ1-1; 7 bases are a match to TRBD1. V was clipped by 6 bases and J by 6 bases; unmatched bases: 7. Germline CDR1 is SQVTM and CDR2 is ANQGSEA. This CDR3 spans 12 amino acids. The CDR3 loop reads CSVRDRVPEAFF. The CDR3 region has the DNA TGCAGCGTCCGTGACAGGGTACCTGAAGCTTTCTTT.

The chain carries TRBV6-6 and TRBJ1-2; D is possibly TRBD1 (6 bases). The CDR3 length is 16 residues. Looked up from germline, CDR1 is MNHNY and CDR2 is SVGAGI (reference sequence). Trimming removed 0 bases at V and 0 bases at J, with 11 bases between. CDR3 DNA sequence: TGTGCCAGCAGTTACTCCCCTGCAGGGGCTAACTATGGCTACACCTTC. Protein sequence: CASSYSPAGANYGYTF.

The chain uses TRBV7-9 and TRBJ1-2, with TRBD1 as a possible D gene (6 bases). CDR3 size: 16 residues. In germline, CDR1 is SEHNR, CDR2 FQNEAQ (reference sequence). V was cut by 5 bases and J by 12 bases, with 28 bases left in between. CDR3 sequence reads: CASSLPQLGGHDSNTF. CDR3 nucleotides: TGTGCCAGCAGCCTACCCCAACTTGGGGGCCACGACTCCAACACCTTC.

The V call is TRBV6-5, the J call TRBJ1-1, with D perhaps TRBD1 (5 bases). V lost 2 bases and J lost 4, with 17 bases in between. Germline values: CDR1 MNHEY, CDR2 SVGAGI. The length of the CDR3 is 16 residues. The CDR3 DNA reads as TGTGCCAGCAGTTACCGGACACGGATCAGGACCACTGAAGCTTTCTTT. Its translation: CASSYRTRIRTTEAFF.

This chain connects TRBV5-1 to TRBJ2-3, with 8 bases aligning to TRBD2. Trimming removed 0 bases from V and 6 bases from J; junction bases left unmatched: 9. There are 16 residues in the CDR3. Germline V gives CDR1 SGHRS, CDR2 YFSETQ. CDR3 loop: CASSLGASGSPDTQYF. The DNA of the CDR3 is TGCGCCAGCAGCTTGGGAGCTAGCGGGTCACCCGATACGCAGTATTTT.

This sequence joins TRBV10-3 and TRBJ1-6; 8 bases align to TRBD1. The CDR3 has 13 residues. The germline gives CDR1 ENHRY, CDR2 SYGVKD. V lost 7 bases to trimming and J lost 10 bases; unmatched junction nucleotides: 6. CDR3 nucleotide sequence: TGTGCCATCACAACAGGGGGGGGCTCACCCCTCCACTTT. Residues: CAITTGGGSPLHF.

The gene calls are TRBV4-1 and TRBJ2-2; 12 nucleotides line up with TRBD1. CDR1 is MGHRA, CDR2 YSYEKL, per germline. The ends lost 5 bases at V and 6 bases at J; junction bases unmatched: 13. This CDR3 contains 18 residues. The CDR3 region is CASSGPNNRDRGPGELFF. The DNA of the CDR3 is TGCGCCAGCAGCGGTCCGAACAACCGGGACAGGGGGCCCGGGGAGCTGTTTTTT.

The chain recombines TRBV27 with TRBJ2-1; 7 bases map to TRBD2. The V gene's germline CDR1 is MNHEY and CDR2 SMNVEV (reference sequence). This CDR3 is built from 16 residues. V shed 4 bases and J 0 bases; nucleotides not matched to a gene: 6. DNA for the CDR3: TGTGCCAGCAGTTACATAGCGGGCAGCTCCTACAATGAGCAGTTCTTC. Its protein product is CASSYIAGSSYNEQFF.

This clone was picked up a small number of times. This rearrangement joins TRBV19 to TRBJ1-1; D is uncertain. The CDR3 extends over 14 amino acids. The V and J ends lost 3 bases and 5 bases respectively, with 13 bases between them. Germline V gene lookup returns CDR1 LNHDA and CDR2 SQIVND (reference sequence). The DNA of the CDR3 is TGTGCCAGTAGTATGGGCGAAGTGGTAACTGAAGCTTTCTTT. It is translated as CASSMGEVVTEAFF.

This clone was seen more than once but under ten times. The chain uses TRBV2 and TRBJ1-2; 7 positions match TRBD1. The V gene end was trimmed by 6 bases and the J gene end by 6 bases; junction bases not matched to a gene: 1. Germline CDR1 and CDR2: SNHLY and FYNNEI. The CDR3 contains 11 residues. CDR3 coding DNA: TGTGCCAGCAGCGGGACAGATGGCTACACCTTC. Amino acids: CASSGTDGYTF.

The chain combines TRBV14 with TRBJ2-5; weak D call: TRBD1 (7 bases). V lost 4 bases and J 5 bases, leaving 14 bases between the germline ends. CDR1 and CDR2 from the germline V gene are SGHDN and FVKESK. This CDR3 spans 14 amino acids. The CDR3 DNA sequence: TGTGCCAGCAGCCGGAGGGGGCGCGGGGAGACCCAGTACTTC. Translated: CASSRRGRGETQYF.

The chain joins TRBV18 to TRBJ1-2; possibly TRBD1 for D (5 bases). Trimming removed 1 base at V and 6 bases at J, with 9 bases between. This CDR3 is 13 amino acids long. The V gene's germline CDR1 is KGHSH and CDR2 LQKENI. The CDR3 DNA sequence: TGTGCCAGCTCACCACAGGGACTCAATGGCTACACCTTC. This sequence encodes CASSPQGLNGYTF.

V and J are TRBV27 and TRBJ2-7, with 8 bases lining up with TRBD1. V was clipped by 2 bases and J by 3 bases; unmatched bases: 3. Germline lookup yields CDR1 MNHEY and CDR2 SMNVEV (reference sequence). This CDR3 is built from 14 residues. The CDR3 nucleotides are TGTGCCAGCAGTTTACAGGGGGCGGGCTACGAGCAGTACTTC. Its protein is CASSLQGAGYEQYF.

The chain's CDR3 is CASSIRQGSSGNTIYF. CDR3 nucleotides: TGTGCCAGTAGTATTCGACAGGGAAGCTCTGGAAACACCATATATTTT. V is TRBV19 and J is TRBJ1-3; TRBD1 matches at 7 bases. Germline loops: CDR1 LNHDA, CDR2 SQIVND (reference sequence). This CDR3 is built from 16 residues. Trimming removed 3 bases from V and 0 bases from J; junction bases left unmatched: 5.

DNA of the CDR3: TGCGCCAGCAGCATACGGACAGGGAATAACTATGGCTACACCTTC. Residues: CASSIRTGNNYGYTF. The genes are TRBV5-1 and TRBJ1-2; 8 nucleotides line up with TRBD1. The CDR3 consists of 15 residues. The trim removed 4 bases at V and 1 base at J, leaving 6 bases unmatched. Germline V CDR1 and CDR2: SGHRS, YFSETQ.